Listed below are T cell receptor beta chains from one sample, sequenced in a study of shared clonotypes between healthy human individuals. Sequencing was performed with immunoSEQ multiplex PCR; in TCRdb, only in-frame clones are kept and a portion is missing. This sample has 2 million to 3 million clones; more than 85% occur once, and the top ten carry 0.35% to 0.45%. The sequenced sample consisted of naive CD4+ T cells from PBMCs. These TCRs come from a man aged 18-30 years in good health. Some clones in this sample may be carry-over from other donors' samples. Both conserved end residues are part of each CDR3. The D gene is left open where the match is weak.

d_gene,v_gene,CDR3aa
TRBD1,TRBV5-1,CASTQGAAGANVLTF
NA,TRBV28,CASSSARPGGNYGYTF
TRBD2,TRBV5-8,CASSIGLVAGELFF
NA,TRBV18,CASSPGSTGELFF
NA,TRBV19,CASSKAAMNTEAFF
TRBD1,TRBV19,CASTVDRGGSGANVLTF
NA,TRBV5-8,CASSLRQTSNTGELFF
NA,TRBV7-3,CASSRISSSEQFF
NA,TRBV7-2,CASSGRDTLQETQYF
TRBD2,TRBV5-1,CASRPRTSGNNEQFF
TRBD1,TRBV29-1,CSAQTGDEQYF
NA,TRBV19,CASSIMISSQWRFF
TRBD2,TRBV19,CASSVTTSTYEQYF
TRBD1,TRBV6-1,CASTRQGPNYGYTF
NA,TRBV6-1,CASKQNSNQPQHF
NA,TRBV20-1,CSASPGVEQFF
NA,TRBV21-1,CASSKGRQTLYGYTF
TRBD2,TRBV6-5,CASSPGTRSDTQYF
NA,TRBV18,CASSPGSPDTQYF
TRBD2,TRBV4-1,CASSQSSGTTGELFF
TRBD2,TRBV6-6,CASSYGLAGLGIQYF
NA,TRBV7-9,CASSFGDGAFF
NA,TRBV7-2,CASTVPRTFTGELFF
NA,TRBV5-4,CASSPRALASSTDTQYF
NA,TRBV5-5,CASSFISRLARPRDTGELFF
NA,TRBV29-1,CSAVPGTGYTEAFF
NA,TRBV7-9,CASSSFGTHLTSTDTQYF
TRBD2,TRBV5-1,CASSLLAGGTEQYF
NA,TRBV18,CASSPPEGIRPLHF
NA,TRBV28,CASKMDIRYGYTF
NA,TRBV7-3,CASSFQGSDEQYF
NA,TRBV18,CASSPPTQRNEKLFF
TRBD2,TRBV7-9,CASSPSPGLAQTALTQYF
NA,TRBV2,CASSEREPNTEAFF
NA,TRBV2,CASSGQRLAFF
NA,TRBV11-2,CASSLETQYF
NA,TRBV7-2,CASSLGNHRVGEQFF
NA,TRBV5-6,CASSRTPGEQYF
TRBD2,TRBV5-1,CASSLWLAGNEQFF
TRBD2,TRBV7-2,CASSLRPLAGSVEAGELFF
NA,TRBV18,CASSPTARDGQFF
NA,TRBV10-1,CASTEWVQAQHF
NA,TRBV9,CASTRTSYNTEAFF
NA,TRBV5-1,CASSLSAGNTIYF
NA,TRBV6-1,CASSQQLGGTEAFF
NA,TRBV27,CASSFVSGQETQYF
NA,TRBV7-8,CASSLAGRGARIEAFF
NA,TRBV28,CASSLRAVNEQYF
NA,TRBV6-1,CASSERAGSEKLFF
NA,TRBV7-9,CASSLERSSYEQYF
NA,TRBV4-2,CASSQRATNTDTQYF
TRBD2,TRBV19,CASGLAGTTDTQYF
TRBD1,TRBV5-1,CASSLDATGATEAFF
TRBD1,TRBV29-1,CSVTKTGEETQYF
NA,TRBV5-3,CARSFLTGRQPQHF
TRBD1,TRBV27,CASSYRDRGRETF
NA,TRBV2,CASSERYSTTGYTF
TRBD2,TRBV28,CASSWGPRASGTGELFF